Below, 10 T cell receptor beta chains from the same sample are listed, as sequenced in a study of T cells expressing NK-cell markers. TCRdb reprocessed the 5' RACE reads and stores each CDR3 protein as one record, lacking DNA. The listing records 550,000 to 600,000 distinct CDR3 sequences. The sample consisted of blood T cells: a sorted CD56 or NKG2C T cell subset, CD4+ or CD8+ T cells, or bulk PBMC T cells (not recorded which). The receptors shown here come from a young man in good health.

The chain links TRBV7-2 to TRBJ2-3; no DNA is available, so the TRBD1 call from TCRdb remains unchecked. The CDR3 extends over 17 amino acids. Germline V CDR1 and CDR2: SGHTA, FQGNSA. CDR3 in amino acids: CASSLARGVKYTDTQYF.

The V gene is TRBV7-9, the J gene TRBJ1-1. This CDR3 is built from 14 residues. Germline CDR1 and CDR2: SEHNR and FQNEAQ (reference sequence). CDR3: CASRADGLNTEAFF.

This chain joins TRBV29-1 and TRBJ2-3; TCRdb calls TRBD1, which cannot be checked without DNA. This CDR3 contains 14 residues. Per germline, CDR1 SQVTM and CDR2 ANQGSEA. The CDR3 sequence is CSVDGRGVTDTQYF.

The chain has TRBV7-3 and TRBJ2-3; TCRdb calls TRBD1, which cannot be checked without DNA. The CDR3 runs 17 residues. CDR1 is SGHTA, CDR2 FQGTGA, per germline. CDR3 in amino acids: CASSLVSGTGSTDTQYF. The whole variable domain, filled in from reference TRBV7-3 and TRBJ2-3, reads GAGVSQTPSNKVTEKGKYVELRCDPISGHTALYWYRQSLGQGPEFLIYFQGTGAADDSGLPNDRFFAVRPEGSVSTLKIQRTERGDSAVYLCASSLVSGTGSTDTQYFGPGTRLTVL.

The chain uses TRBV11-1 and TRBJ2-1; TCRdb calls TRBD2, which cannot be checked without DNA. Germline assignment: CDR1 SGHAT and CDR2 FQDESV (reference sequence). There are 15 residues in the CDR3. The CDR3 here is CASSLRAGVGDEQFF.

The V gene is TRBV20-1, the J gene TRBJ1-6; TCRdb lists TRBD1, though no DNA is available to test this call. Germline assignment: CDR1 DFQATT and CDR2 SNEGSKA (reference sequence). CDR3 length equals 15 residues. The CDR3 reads CSAPRQGLRNSPLHF.

The chain couples TRBV14 to TRBJ2-7; TCRdb's assignment of TRBD1 cannot be checked, as there is no DNA. The CDR3 has 14 amino acids. Germline V gives CDR1 SGHDN, CDR2 FVKESK. The CDR3 sequence is CASSTRLRGYEQYF.

The rearrangement joins TRBV12-3 or TRBV12-4 to TRBJ2-5. The CDR3 loop spans 11 amino acids. CDR3 in amino acids: CASSLLGIQYF.

The chain employs TRBV7-3 and TRBJ2-1; TCRdb returns TRBD1, unconfirmable since there is no DNA. This CDR3 spans 16 amino acids. Germline CDR1 and CDR2: SGHTA and FQGTGA. The chain's CDR3 is CASSLEGQPPYNEQFF.

The chain couples TRBV5-1 to TRBJ2-5; TCRdb proposes TRBD1, but this gene call is untestable without DNA. Germline loops: CDR1 SGHRS, CDR2 YFSETQ. CDR3 length: 16 residues. The CDR3 region is CASSLGNRGGLETQYF.